One TCR beta chain is described in this entry. Germline lookup yields CDR1 MNHNS and CDR2 SASEGT. The V segment lost 4 bases and the J segment 1 base; nucleotides outside the gene matches: 9. CDR3 size: 17 residues. RNA was extracted with the RNeasy kit, and a quantity of roughly 0.5 to 1 ug was reverse transcribed using random hexamers. Amplification of TCR beta CDR3 by immunoSEQ multiplex PCR spanned 54 Vbeta and 13 Jbeta. TCRdb re-called the immunoSEQ multiplex PCR reads with MiXCR, one entry per CDR3 protein. Of over 300,000 distinct CDR3 sequences listed, 92% are singletons. These data come from a study of CD8 T cells in Susac syndrome.

This chain joins TRBV6-1 and TRBJ1-5; 8 bases are a match to TRBD1. This receptor was taken from a human donor with multiple sclerosis. Sequenced input: CD4+ T cells from PBMCs. CDR3 in amino acids: CASSATGGSQSNQPQHF. CDR3 nucleotides: TGTGCCAGCAGTGCCACAGGGGGATCGCAAAGCAATCAGCCCCAGCATTTT.